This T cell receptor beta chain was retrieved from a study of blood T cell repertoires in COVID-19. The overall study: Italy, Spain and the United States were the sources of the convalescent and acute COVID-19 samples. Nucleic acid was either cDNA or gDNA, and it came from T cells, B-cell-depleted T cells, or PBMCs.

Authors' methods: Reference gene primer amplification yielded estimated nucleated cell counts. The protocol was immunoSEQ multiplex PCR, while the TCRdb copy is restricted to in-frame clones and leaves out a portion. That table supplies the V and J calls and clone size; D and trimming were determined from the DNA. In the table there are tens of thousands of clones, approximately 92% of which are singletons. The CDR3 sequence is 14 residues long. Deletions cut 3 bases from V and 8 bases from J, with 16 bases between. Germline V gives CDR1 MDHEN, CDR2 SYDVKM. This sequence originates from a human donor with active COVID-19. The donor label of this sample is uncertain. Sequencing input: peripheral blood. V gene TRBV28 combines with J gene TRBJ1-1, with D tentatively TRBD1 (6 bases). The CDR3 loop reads CASSLRIRTEEAFF. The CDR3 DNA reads TGTGCCAGCAGTTTGCGGATTCGGACAGAAGAAGCTTTCTTT.